These 17 T cell receptor beta chains were sequenced from one sample in a study of cytomegalovirus exposure and HLA in healthy donors. The PCR employed 60 Vbeta primers together with 13 Jbeta primers. Generated by immunoSEQ multiplex PCR, the TCRdb table keeps only in-frame clones and is missing some. The sample includes about 120,000 clones, over 75% of them seen just once. The material sequenced was PBMCs. The source is a young woman in good health and CMV-seronegative.

The chain combines TRBV18 with TRBJ2-3, with TRBD2 matching 9 bases. From germline, CDR1 is KGHSH and CDR2 LQKENI. This CDR3 contains 16 residues. The junction had 9 bases not matched to a gene; V was cut back by 4 bases and J by 4 bases. CDR3 loop: CASSRLASGAPDTQYF. The CDR3 DNA reads TGTGCCAGCTCACGCCTGGCTAGCGGGGCCCCAGATACGCAGTATTTT. The full variable domain, its missing parts supplied by reference TRBV18 and TRBJ2-3, is NAGVMQNPRHLVRRRGQEARLRCSPMKGHSHVYWYRQLPEEGLKFMVYLQKENIIDESGMPKERFSAEFPKEGPSILRIQQVVRGDSAAYFCASSRLASGAPDTQYFGPGTRLTVL.

The chain couples TRBV30 to TRBJ2-1; TRBD2 is a possible D gene (5 bases). The V end was cut by 4 bases, the J end by 8 bases, with 18 bases between. Germline CDR1 and CDR2: GTSNPN and SVGIG (reference sequence). This CDR3 comprises 14 residues. CDR3 amino acids: CAWKTRNSGDEQFF. The CDR3 DNA follows: TGTGCCTGGAAGACCCGAAACTCCGGGGATGAGCAGTTCTTC.

This clone was counted between two and nine times. J is TRBJ1-2 and V is TRBV5-6; 9 bases map to TRBD1. Germline CDR1 reads SGHDT; CDR2 reads YYEEEE. The CDR3 sequence is 17 residues long. V gave up 2 bases and J gave up 3 bases; unmatched junction bases: 11. The CDR3 sequence is CASSLWTGEVGDYGYTF. The CDR3 DNA is TGTGCCAGCAGCTTATGGACAGGGGAGGTGGGTGACTATGGCTACACCTTC.

This chain links TRBV6-5 with TRBJ2-7; D possibly corresponds to TRBD2 (5 bases). In germline, CDR1 is MNHEY, CDR2 SVGAGI. This CDR3 has 13 residues. V gave up 3 bases and J gave up 7 bases, with 13 bases separating them. CDR3: CASSYRFPGEQYF. The CDR3 nucleotides read TGTGCCAGCAGTTATAGGTTCCCGGGAGAGCAGTACTTC.

V and J are TRBV5-1 and TRBJ2-5; D may be TRBD1 (5 bases). The germline CDR1 and CDR2 sequences are SGHRS and YFSETQ. Trimming took 4 bases from V and 1 from J, leaving 8 bases between them. The CDR3 runs to 13 residues. For the CDR3, the DNA is TGCGCCAGCAGCGGTGACAGCCAAGAGACCCAGTACTTC. It yields the protein CASSGDSQETQYF.

This chain joins TRBV18 and TRBJ1-3, with D unresolved. The germline CDR1 and CDR2 sequences are KGHSH and LQKENI. The CDR3 spans 15 residues. Trimming cost V 9 bases and J 0 bases, with 15 bases left between them. The CDR3 is CASDIGWSSGNTIYF. In nucleotides, the CDR3 is TGTGCCAGTGATATTGGATGGAGCTCTGGAAACACCATATATTTT.

CDR3 sequence reads: CASSPREGRKPQHF. The CDR3 nucleotides are TGTGCCAGCTCACCACGGGAGGGGAGGAAGCCCCAGCATTTT. This chain joins TRBV18 and TRBJ1-5; TRBD1 is a possible D gene (5 bases). The CDR3 sequence is 14 residues long. The V and J ends lost 1 base and 8 bases respectively, with 12 bases between them. The germline CDR1 and CDR2 sequences are KGHSH and LQKENI.

The chain recombines TRBV14 with TRBJ2-7; possibly TRBD2 for D (5 bases). Per the germline V gene, CDR1 is SGHDN and CDR2 is FVKESK. Trimming removed 4 bases from V and 5 bases from J, with 18 bases in between. The CDR3 has 15 amino acids. CDR3 sequence: CASSPRTGIRHEQYF. DNA of the CDR3: TGTGCCAGCAGCCCTAGGACGGGGATCCGGCACGAGCAGTACTTC.

The chain links TRBV19 to TRBJ2-4; TRBD2 might be the D (6 bases). The V and J ends lost 5 bases and 0 bases respectively, with 20 bases between them. The CDR3 has 18 residues. Germline-derived CDR1 and CDR2 are LNHDA and SQIVND (reference sequence). CDR3 residues: CASSLTGGGKIAKNIQYF. The CDR3 bases are TGTGCCAGTAGTCTTACAGGAGGCGGGAAAATAGCCAAAAACATTCAGTACTTC.

The rearrangement joins TRBV5-1 to TRBJ1-4, with 10 nucleotides matching TRBD1. Germline V CDR1 and CDR2: SGHRS, YFSETQ. CDR3 length: 15 amino acids. J lost 8 bases, V lost 0 bases, and 4 bases had no gene match. DNA for the CDR3: TGCGCCAGCAGCTTGGAAGGGACAGGGGACGAAAAACTGTTTTTT. Its protein product is CASSLEGTGDEKLFF. The full variable domain, rest sourced from reference TRBV5-1 and TRBJ1-4, is KAGVTQTPRYLIKTRGQQVTLSCSPISGHRSVSWYQQTPGQGLQFLFEYFSETQRNKGNFPGRFSGRQFSNSRSEMNVSTLELGDSALYLCASSLEGTGDEKLFFGSGTQLSVL.

This clone appeared a single time. CDR3 DNA: TGTGCCAGCAGCTTGGGGTTTCTAGCGGGGGACAAAGAGACCCAGTACTTC. Protein product: CASSLGFLAGDKETQYF. The genes are TRBV5-8 and TRBJ2-5; TRBD2 matches at 10 bases. CDR1 and CDR2 from the germline V gene are SGHTS and YDEGEE. This CDR3 contains 17 residues. Trimming removed 0 bases from V and 3 bases from J; junction bases left unmatched: 8.

The chain is built from TRBV5-4 and TRBJ2-4, with 11 bases lining up with TRBD2. With V trimmed by 1 base and J by 5 bases, 2 bases remained unmatched. The CDR3 is 15 residues long. CDR1 and CDR2 from the germline V gene are SGHNT and YYREEE (reference sequence). In nucleotides, the CDR3 is TGTGCCAGCAGCTTGACTAGCGGGAGCGAAAACATTCAGTACTTC. It yields the protein CASSLTSGSENIQYF.

The rearrangement links TRBV5-1 to TRBJ1-4; 7 bases are a match to TRBD1. CDR3 length: 14 amino acids. Germline assignment: CDR1 SGHRS and CDR2 YFSETQ. With V trimmed by 5 bases and J by 5 bases, 6 bases remained unmatched. CDR3 in DNA: TGCGCCAGCAGGCGGGACAGCCCAAATGAAAAACTGTTTTTT. This translates into CASRRDSPNEKLFF.

The chain carries TRBV2 and TRBJ1-2, with 10 bases matching TRBD1. CDR1 is SNHLY and CDR2 is FYNNEI in the germline V gene. With 5 bases clipped from V and 8 bases from J, the junction kept 8 bases outside the gene matches. The CDR3 has 14 residues. CDR3 DNA sequence: TGTGCCAGCAGTCCGGGACAGGGGAGGGGAGGCTACACCTTC. This codes for CASSPGQGRGGYTF.

This clone was counted between two and nine times. V is TRBV14 and J is TRBJ1-3; D is unresolved. CDR1 is SGHDN, CDR2 FVKESK, per germline. The CDR3 sequence is 14 residues long. Trimming left V 4 bases short and J 5 bases short, with 12 bases between. The CDR3 sequence is CASSPRTGRNTIYF. CDR3 DNA sequence: TGTGCCAGCAGCCCCCGGACTGGAAGAAACACCATATATTTT.

This chain joins TRBV5-6 and TRBJ2-7; D is possibly TRBD1 (5 bases). The ends were cut back, 5 bases at V and 4 bases at J, with 10 bases in the middle. The CDR3 contains 12 residues. Germline V gene sequence: CDR1 SGHDT, CDR2 YYEEEE. CDR3 in DNA: TGTGCCAGCAGTAGGGGCCCATACGAGCAGTACTTC. Translated: CASSRGPYEQYF.

With respect to this clone: One junction end does not reproduce the germline sequence, and a read error may be involved. The rearrangement joins TRBV28 to TRBJ2-1; the match to TRBD2 covers 11 bases. CDR1 and CDR2 from the germline V gene are MDHEN and SYDVKM. CDR3 length equals 13 residues. CDR3 sequence reads: CGSLAGAYNEQFF. In DNA, the CDR3 is TGCGGCTCACTAGCGGGAGCTTACAATGAGCAGTTCTTC.